This T cell receptor beta chain is from a study of T-cell reconstitution after alpha-beta-depleted transplantation in children (dated by TCRdb to about 2016). Background on the whole study: Using TCR repertoire profiling, the study followed T-cell immune reconstitution in a quantitative way in children after TCRalphabeta/CD19-depleted allogeneic hematopoietic cell transplantation.

The research as a whole found: The high TCRbeta diversity at day 60 in some patients was ascribed to recipient T cells and intrathymic progenitors that had survived conditioning. The apparently early recovery of alphabetaT-cell counts about two months after transplant reportedly depended on only several hundred rapidly expanded clones that came from non-depleted graft cells. The frequencies of hyperexpanded clones fell over the following months, and after one year, T-cell counts and TCRbeta diversity were mostly attributed to newly produced T cells.

The germline V gene specifies ENHRY as CDR1 and SYGVKD as CDR2. Measured from the cysteine to the phenylalanine, the CDR3 is 16 residues long. The DNA shown is the 48-base CDR3, in frame from base 1. Trimmed from V: 10 bases; trimmed from J: 4 bases; junction bases lacking a gene match: 11. This clonotype was seen more than once but under ten times. Its antigen is still unknown. Base qualities are not at hand, and no much larger clone is one base apart. The library was obtained by PCR. The sequencing machine was an Illumina HiSeq 2500. TCR library preparation used molecular barcoding, with unique molecular identifiers applied to normalize quantification of the TCRbeta repertoire. The public reads were reprocessed in TCRdb via fastp at Q25 and MiXCR, keeping in-frame beta chains. Every entry covers one CDR3 protein and lists the most common genes and DNA from its rows. This sample gives about 540,000 distinct CDR3 sequences in total; roughly 30% of them show up just once. Together, the top ten hold about 35% of the sample.

In light of the paper, this sample's treatment or condition label describes: allogeneic hematopoietic cell transplantation with graft depleted of TCRalphabeta T cells and CD19 B cells. Transplant recipients were children who received TCRalphabeta/CD19-depleted allogeneic hematopoietic cell grafts. The rearranged segments are TRBV10-3 and TRBJ2-7; a stretch of 15 junction bases matches TRBD2. This sequence was found in a boy in the first two years of life with Wiskott-Aldrich syndrome, due to receive a stem cell transplant. The sequencing here drew on PBMCs, taken before TCRalphabeta/CD19-depleted stem cell transplant. The CDR3 protein: CATGLAGGIFAYEQYF. At the DNA level, the sequence is TGTGCCACCGGACTAGCGGGAGGGATTTTTGCATACGAGCAGTACTTC.